The clone carrying this T cell receptor beta chain was detected a few times. The TCR beta CDR3 regions underwent amplification using RNA transcripts as the source. When the TCR CDR3 underwent first-round RT-PCR, the HTBI primer set was used. TCRdb re-analysed the multiplex PCR reads in MiXCR, keeping a single row per CDR3 protein. The sample contains some 500,000 distinct CDR3 sequences, around 15% of which appear only once. The CDR3 length is 13 residues. Germline-derived CDR1 and CDR2 are SGHVS and FNYEAQ. The V gene lost 5 bases and the J gene lost 8 bases, with 12 bases spanning the gap. The sample comes from a study of T cells in Graves' hyperthyroidism and ophthalmopathy.

The chain combines TRBV7-6 with TRBJ1-4; D gene unclear. This sequence originates from a woman younger than 30 with Graves' hyperthyroidism. The source material was blood. The DNA of the CDR3 is TGTGCCAGCAGCCCCAATCTAGGGGAAAAACTGTTTTTT. Its protein is CASSPNLGEKLFF.